This TCR beta chain was identified in a study of immune evolution from preneoplasia to lung adenocarcinoma. Overall study: HLA loss of heterozygosity: approximately 7.5% AIS, about 15% MIA, about 35% ADC, none AAH.

About this clone: As yet, its antigen is unknown.

Only in-frame clones appear in the TCRdb table, and some are missing; sequencing was by immunoSEQ multiplex PCR. There are roughly 10,000 clones in the sample; nearly 90% occur only once, and approximately 2.2% lies in the top ten. The germline V gene encodes CDR1 SEHNR and CDR2 FQNEAQ (reference sequence). The CDR3 runs 14 residues. Trimming cost V 1 base and J 8 bases, with 12 bases left between them. The study's findings and limits: Compared with EGFR-mutant or double wild-type lesions, KRAS-mutant nodules were more clonal.

The chain combines TRBV7-9 with TRBJ2-1; D is unclear. The sequenced sample consisted of FFPE invasive lung adenocarcinoma tissue. The clonotype originates from a person aged 70 to 85 with invasive lung adenocarcinoma. CDR3 bases: TGTGCCAGCAGCTTAGTTGGGTCGGTCTATGAGCAGTTCTTC. This codes for CASSLVGSVYEQFF.